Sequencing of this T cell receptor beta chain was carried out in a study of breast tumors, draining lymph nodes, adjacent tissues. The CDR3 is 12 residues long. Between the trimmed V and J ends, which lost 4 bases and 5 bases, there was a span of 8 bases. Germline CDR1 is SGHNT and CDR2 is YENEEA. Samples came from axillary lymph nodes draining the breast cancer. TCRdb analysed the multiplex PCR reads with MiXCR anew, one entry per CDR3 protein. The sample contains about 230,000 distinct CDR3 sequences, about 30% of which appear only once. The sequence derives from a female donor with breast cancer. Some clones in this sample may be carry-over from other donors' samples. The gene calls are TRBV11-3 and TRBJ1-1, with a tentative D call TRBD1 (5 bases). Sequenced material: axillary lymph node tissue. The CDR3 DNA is TGTGCCAGCAGCTCCGGGGGTACTGAAGCTTTCTTT. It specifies CASSSGGTEAFF.